The clone carrying this T cell receptor (beta chain) was seen more than once but under ten times. Authors' methods: Individual samples carried between about 23,224 and 700,000 TCRs, with 85,000 to 100,000 as the median. TCRdb re-derived calls from the RACE reads in MiXCR, one entry per CDR3 protein. The V and J calls shown here were made by TCRdb, not taken from the authors' results. Altogether roughly 100,000 distinct CDR3 sequences are present, about 8.6% being singletons, with the ten largest covering 2.5% to 3%. Noted time point: healthy volunteer bleed at 2 weeks. Extraction yielded total RNA from whole blood (unfractionated). There are 12 residues in the CDR3. Between the trimmed V and J ends, which lost 5 bases and 4 bases, there was a span of 6 bases. Germline V gene sequence: CDR1 SEHNR, CDR2 FQNEAQ (reference sequence). The data are from a study of human T cells and chemical hapten exposure.

This clonotype was sampled from a female donor in good health. Some clones in this sample may be carry-over from other donors' samples. The sequencing input was whole blood. V gene TRBV7-9 combines with J gene TRBJ2-1; a weak D match, TRBD1 (5 bases). This chain's CDR3 is CASSRQYNEQFF. For the CDR3, the DNA is TGTGCCAGCAGCCGACAGTACAATGAGCAGTTCTTC.